This TCR beta chain comes out of a study of blood T cell repertoires in COVID-19. Germline-derived CDR1 and CDR2 are KGHDR and SFDVKD. This CDR3 contains 16 residues. The junction had 5 bases not matched to a gene; V was cut back by 3 bases and J by 2 bases. Clones were read by immunoSEQ multiplex PCR, and TCRdb kept only the in-frame ones, dropping some. Found here are around 100,000 clones, roughly two thirds of them singletons; the top ten hold 5% to 6.5%. The chain couples TRBV24-1 to TRBJ2-5, with 10 bases fitting TRBD1. The source material was peripheral blood. The receptor was derived from an elderly man with acute or convalescent COVID-19. The CDR3 sequence: CATSDLRTGGQETQYF. As DNA, the CDR3 is TGTGCCACCAGTGATCTTCGGACAGGGGGTCAAGAGACCCAGTACTTC.